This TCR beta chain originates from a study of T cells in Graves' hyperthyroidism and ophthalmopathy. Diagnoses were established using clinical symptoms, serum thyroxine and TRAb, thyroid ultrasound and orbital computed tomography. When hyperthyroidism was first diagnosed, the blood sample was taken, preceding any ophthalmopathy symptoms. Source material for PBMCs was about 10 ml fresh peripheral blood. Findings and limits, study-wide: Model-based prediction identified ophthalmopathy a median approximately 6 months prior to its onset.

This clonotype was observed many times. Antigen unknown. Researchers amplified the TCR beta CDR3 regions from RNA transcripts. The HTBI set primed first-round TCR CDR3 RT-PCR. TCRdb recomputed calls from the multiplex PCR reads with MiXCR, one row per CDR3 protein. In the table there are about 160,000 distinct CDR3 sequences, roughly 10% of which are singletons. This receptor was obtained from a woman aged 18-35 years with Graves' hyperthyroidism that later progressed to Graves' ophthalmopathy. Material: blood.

DNA of the CDR3: TGTGCCAGCAGACCTGCGGGGACAGGAGCAAACACCATATATTTT. It yields the protein CASRPAGTGANTIYF. This chain connects TRBV28 to TRBJ1-3; 8 bases align to TRBD1. V lost 6 bases to trimming and J lost 6 bases; unmatched junction nucleotides: 10. The CDR3 consists of 15 residues. Germline V gene data show CDR1 as MDHEN and CDR2 as SYDVKM. Full variable domain (rest looked up from reference TRBV28 and TRBJ1-3): DVKVTQSSRYLVKRTGEKVFLECVQDMDHENMFWYRQDPGLGLRLIYFSYDVKMKEKGDIPEGYSVSREKKERFSLILESASTNQTSMYLCASRPAGTGANTIYFGEGSWLTVV.